The rows below give T cell receptor beta chains drawn from one sample of a study of cytomegalovirus exposure and HLA in healthy donors. Repertoires were generated with immunoSEQ multiplex PCR, while TCRdb's copy carries only in-frame clones and drops some. The sample includes approximately 190,000 clones, about four fifths of them seen just once. The sequencing input was PBMCs. The receptors stem from a boy younger than 18 in good health and CMV-seronegative. Each CDR3 is given without its conserved first and last residue. A D gene is named only where the DNA matches it firmly.

V	D	CDR3
TRBV9	TRBD2	ASSVRTSAATGELF
TRBV7-3	TRBD2	ASSLTGGGTYEQY
TRBV6-5	-	ALLEDTYTYGYT
TRBV19	-	ASKPPGVLMNTEAF
TRBV6-1	TRBD1	ASNLDRVSTEAF
TRBV27	-	ASSRQVSYNEQF
TRBV28	-	ASSLDSVSEKLF
TRBV30	TRBD1	AWSSGQGPQPQH
TRBV2	-	ASIREIADTQY
TRBV11-3	-	ASSPTGTSTDTQY
TRBV9	-	ASSVADYGYT
TRBV7-9	-	ASSLGQGNQPQH
TRBV28	-	ASTTTTKKTTARGYQPQH
TRBV9	TRBD1	ASSVQGTAFEKLF
TRBV2	TRBD2	ASRGPTSGGASGELF
TRBV4-3	-	ASSQGLGSAPLH
TRBV4-3	-	ASSHIGQGSEAF